Described below is a single T cell receptor beta chain sequence and its context. The sample belongs to a study of glioma-infiltrating T cells after dendritic cell vaccination. On the study more broadly: Between about 2003 and 2013, patients got autologous tumor lysate-pulsed dendritic cell vaccines. At biweekly intervals, patients got three intradermal dendritic cell vaccine injections. The vaccine used monocyte-derived dendritic cells pulsed overnight with autologous tumor lysate.

There are 11 residues in the CDR3. CDR1 and CDR2 from the germline V gene are LNHDA and SQIVND (reference sequence). V lost 5 bases and J lost 3, with 4 bases in between. Assay: immunoSEQ multiplex PCR; the TCRdb copy retains only in-frame clones and omits some. The table records approximately 82,000 clones, 70% to 90% of them present only once. This TCR derives from a human donor with glioblastoma. The sample was blood, taken before dendritic cell vaccination. The gene calls are TRBV19 and TRBJ2-5, with D hard to call. The CDR3 loop reads CASSSEETQYF. The CDR3 nucleotides are TGTGCCAGTAGTTCGGAAGAGACCCAGTACTTC.